This entry lists 4 T cell receptor beta chains sequenced from one sample in a study of blood T cell dynamics during melanoma immunotherapy. Profiled with immunoSEQ multiplex PCR; TCRdb holds only in-frame clones, not every one. The repertoire holds approximately 13,000 clones, with 80% to 90% as singletons. Time point given: pre-treatment baseline. The sample consisted of blood, taken from a patient treated with checkpoint blockade. These receptor sequences come from a human donor with melanoma.

V and J are TRBV5-8 and TRBJ2-5; D may be TRBD1 (6 bases). The J call may be incorrect, as the DNA end agrees better with TRBJ2-7. This CDR3 has 16 amino acids. Per germline, CDR1 SGHTS and CDR2 YDEGEE. The CDR3 coding sequence is TGTGCCAGCAGCTTGGATTGGACAGCAAGCACCTACGAGCAGTACTTC. Translating gives CASSLDWTASTYEQYF.

As DNA, the CDR3 is TGCAGCGTTTATAGCGGGGGCCTCACAGATACGCAGTATTTT. Its translation: CSVYSGGLTDTQYF. The V and J genes are TRBV29-1 and TRBJ2-3, with 9 bases lining up with TRBD2. Unmatched junction bases numbered 5, after V lost 5 bases and J lost 2 bases. This CDR3 spans 14 amino acids. CDR1 is SQVTM, CDR2 ANQGSEA, per germline.

The sample holds one count of this clone. This chain connects TRBV19 to TRBJ2-7; TRBD1 might be the D (5 bases). The germline CDR1 and CDR2 sequences are LNHDA and SQIVND (reference sequence). V was shortened by 2 bases and J by 4 bases, with 9 bases between the two germline ends. The CDR3 length is 13 residues. The CDR3 here is CASSISQGYEQYV. The CDR3 DNA reads TGTGCCAGTAGTATATCCCAGGGTTACGAGCAGTACGTC.

The sample holds one count of this clone. The CDR3 sequence: CASSLNSLSGNTIYF. The CDR3 DNA follows: TGTGCCAGCAGCTTAAACAGCCTCTCTGGAAACACCATATATTTT. V usage is TRBV7-2 and J usage is TRBJ1-3, with D hard to call. This CDR3 spans 15 amino acids. V lost 2 bases and J 0 bases, leaving 8 bases between the germline ends. CDR1 and CDR2 from the germline V gene are SGHTA and FQGNSA.